These T cell receptor beta chains were read from a single sample in a study of OX40 agonist ivuxolimab in advanced cancers. Data came from immunoSEQ multiplex PCR; TCRdb stores just in-frame clones and leaves some out. Of about 59,000 clones listed, around 86% are singletons. Sequenced material: CD4+ or CD8+ T cells sorted from blood, taken in a trial of the OX40 agonist ivuxolimab. All receptors come from an adult with an advanced solid tumor such as melanoma, head and neck, liver or kidney cancer. CDR3s include the opening cysteine and the closing phenylalanine or tryptophan. The D gene is left open where the match is weak. Clone size, where shown, is once, few, many, or a class for clones that have expanded.

TRBV4-1	-	-	TRBJ1-4	TGCGCCAGCAGCCCTAAGCACCAGGACGGGGATGAAAAACTGTTTTTT	CASSPKHQDGDEKLFF
TRBV5-1	-	TRBD1	TRBJ1-2	TGCGCCAGCAGCTCAATCCGGGACAGGGGATATGGCTACACCTTC	CASSSIRDRGYGYTF
TRBV2	-	TRBD1	TRBJ2-5	TGTGCCAGCAGTCCCCAGGGGGTACAGGAGACCCAGTACTTC	CASSPQGVQETQYF
TRBV7-9	-	-	TRBJ1-2	TGTGCCAGCAGCGACTTTCGGACCCCAGGCGGCTACACCTTC	CASSDFRTPGGYTF
TRBV7-7	-	TRBD2	TRBJ2-5	TGTGCCAGCAGCTTAGGGCTAGCGGGAGTTCAAGAGACCCAGTACTTC	CASSLGLAGVQETQYF
TRBV9	-	TRBD2	TRBJ2-1	TGTGCCAGCGGTCGGGATAGCGGGACCCTTGGGGATGAGCAGTTCTTC	CASGRDSGTLGDEQFF
TRBV5-6	-	TRBD2	TRBJ2-5	TGTGCCAGCAGCTTTCTAGCGGGCTACTATGAGACCCAGTACTTC	CASSFLAGYYETQYF
TRBV5-1	-	-	TRBJ1-4	TGCGCCAGCAGCCCCGAGGACAGCCTTAATGAAAAACTGTTTTTT	CASSPEDSLNEKLFF
TRBV10-3	-	TRBD2	TRBJ2-5	TGTGCCATCAGTGAGAGCTTGGGGGCTAGCGGGGTTGGGGAAGAGACCCAGTACTTC	CAISESLGASGVGEETQYF
TRBV7-2	-	-	TRBJ2-2	TGTGCCAGCAGCGACCGGGGGCGAACCGGGGAGCTGTTTTTT	CASSDRGRTGELFF
TRBV6-5	-	-	TRBJ1-4	TGTGCCAGCAGCCCTGGGGGGCCTAATGAAAAACTGTTTTTT	CASSPGGPNEKLFF
TRBV19	-	TRBD1	TRBJ2-3	TGTGCCAGTAGTATGGGACAGATCCGCTTCACAGATACGCAGTATTTT	CASSMGQIRFTDTQYF
TRBV29-1	-	-	TRBJ2-3	TGCAGCGTTGAAGATCGCCACATCGTGGCAGATACGCAGTATTTT	CSVEDRHIVADTQYF
TRBV10-3	-	-	TRBJ1-4	TGTGCCATCGGCAGCGATGAAAAACTGTTTTTT	CAIGSDEKLFF
TRBV18	-	-	TRBJ1-1	TGTGCCAGCTCACCGGCGGGTCAGGGGGAAGCTTTCTTT	CASSPAGQGEAFF
TRBV5-1	once	TRBD1	TRBJ1-1	TGCGCCAGCAGCCCCGCCGGAAGACAGGGAGGATTGGCTTTCTTT	CASSPAGRQGGLAFF
TRBV28	-	-	TRBJ1-5	TGTGCCAGCGCGGGATTCGATCAGCCCCAGCATTTT	CASAGFDQPQHF
TRBV30	-	-	TRBJ1-3	TGTGCCTGGAGTGCCGGACGGAGGGTGAACACCATATATTTT	CAWSAGRRVNTIYF
TRBV4-1	few	-	TRBJ2-5	TGCGCCAGCAGCCAAGCACTGCAAGAGACCCAGTACTTC	CASSQALQETQYF
TRBV6-5	-	-	TRBJ1-6	TGTGCCAGCAGTGAGTTTGGATGGGGGGCACCCCTCCACTTT	CASSEFGWGAPLHF
TRBV4-1	few	-	TRBJ2-2	TGCGCCAGCAGCCAACGGGAGAGCACCGGGGAGCTGTTTTTT	CASSQRESTGELFF
TRBV19	-	-	TRBJ1-3	TGTGCCAGTAGTATAGATCACAGGGACTACTCTGGAAACACCATATATTTT	CASSIDHRDYSGNTIYF
TRBV6-5	few	-	TRBJ2-7	TGTGCCAGCCGGACCTTAAACCCCTACGAGCAGTACTTC	CASRTLNPYEQYF
TRBV6-6	-	TRBD1	TRBJ1-1	TGTGCCAGCAGTGCAGGGGGAGTCAGCACTGAAGCTTTCTTT	CASSAGGVSTEAFF
TRBV9	-	-	TRBJ1-2	TGTGCCAGCAGCGTATTCAGTACGGGGAACTATGGCTACACCTTC	CASSVFSTGNYGYTF
TRBV10-3	-	-	TRBJ2-3	TGTGCCATCAGTGAGGCCCCGGGAGGCACAGATACGCAGTATTTT	CAISEAPGGTDTQYF
TRBV19	-	-	TRBJ1-5	TGTGCCAGTATTTCGGGGGGCAGGGTGGATCAGCCCCAGCATTTT	CASISGGRVDQPQHF